The 3 T cell receptor beta chains below all came from one sample that was sequenced in a study of T cells in Graves' hyperthyroidism and ophthalmopathy. TCR beta CDR3 region amplification was performed from RNA transcripts. Initially, a first-round RT-PCR of the TCR CDR3 employed the HTBI primer set. In TCRdb, the multiplex PCR reads were re-called with MiXCR into one record per CDR3 protein. The table records 650,000 to 800,000 distinct CDR3 sequences, over 40% of them present only once. The source material was peripheral blood or thyroid tissue (not recorded which). These receptors came from an adult man with Graves' disease, either hyperthyroidism or ophthalmopathy (not recorded which).

This clonotype was seen repeatedly, ten times or more. The rearrangement uses TRBV2 and TRBJ1-6; a possible D gene is TRBD1 (6 bases). The V end was cut by 6 bases, the J end by 6 bases, with 12 bases between. Looked up from germline, CDR1 is SNHLY and CDR2 is FYNNEI. The CDR3 runs 14 residues. The chain's CDR3 is CASSTQGPNSPLHF. The DNA of the CDR3 is TGTGCCAGCAGCACACAGGGCCCTAATTCACCCCTCCACTTT. The full variable domain, in which reference TRBV2 and TRBJ1-6 provide the parts outside the CDR3, is EPEVTQTPSHQVTQMGQEVILRCVPISNHLYFYWYRQILGQKVEFLVSFYNNEISEKSEIFDDQFSVERPDGSNFTLKIRSTKLEDSAMYFCASSTQGPNSPLHFGNGTRLTVT.

This clonotype was seen many times. This chain uses TRBV7-6 with TRBJ1-3; unclear D gene. This CDR3 has 17 residues. Germline CDR1 is SGHVS and CDR2 is FNYEAQ. V was cut by 1 base and J by 0 bases, with 13 bases left in between. CDR3 amino acids: CASSLGTSLHSGNTIYF. The CDR3 DNA sequence: TGTGCCAGCAGCTTAGGCACAAGTTTGCACTCTGGAAACACCATATATTTT.

In DNA form, the CDR3 reads TGTGCCAGCACGCTTGGGTTTGGGGGGGACACTGAAGCTTTCTTT. This translates into CASTLGFGGDTEAFF. V is TRBV6-5 and J is TRBJ1-1; the D gene is possibly TRBD1 (5 bases). Trimming stripped 7 bases from V and 3 bases from J, with 18 bases between. The CDR3 is made up of 15 amino acids. Germline CDR1 reads MNHEY; CDR2 reads SVGAGI.